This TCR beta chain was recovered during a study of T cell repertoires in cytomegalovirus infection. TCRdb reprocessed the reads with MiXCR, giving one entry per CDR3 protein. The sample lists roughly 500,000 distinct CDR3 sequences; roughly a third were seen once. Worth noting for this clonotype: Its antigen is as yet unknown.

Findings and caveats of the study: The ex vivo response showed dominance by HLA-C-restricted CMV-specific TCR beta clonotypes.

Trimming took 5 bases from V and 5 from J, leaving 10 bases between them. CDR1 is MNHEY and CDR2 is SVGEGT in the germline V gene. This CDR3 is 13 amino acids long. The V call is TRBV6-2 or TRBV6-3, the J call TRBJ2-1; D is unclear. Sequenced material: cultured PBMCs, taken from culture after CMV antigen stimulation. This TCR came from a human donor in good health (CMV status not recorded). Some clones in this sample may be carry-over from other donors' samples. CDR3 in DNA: TGTGCCAGCAGTCCCATCTGGGACAATGAGCAGTTCTTC. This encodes CASSPIWDNEQFF.